These 16 T cell receptor beta chains share one sample of origin, sequenced in a study of neoadjuvant anti-PD-1 for oral cavity cancer. Profiling relied on immunoSEQ multiplex PCR, and the TCRdb table lists in-frame clones only, not all of them. The sample has 50,000 to 65,000 clones, 65% to 80% seen once. Source: PBMCs, taken before nivolumab (anti-PD-1) treatment. These receptor sequences come from a person between 40 and 85 years old with oral cavity squamous cell carcinoma.

The J gene is TRBJ1-1, the V gene TRBV29-1; D is possibly TRBD1 (6 bases). This CDR3 contains 12 residues. Germline lookup yields CDR1 SQVTM and CDR2 ANQGSEA. Trimming took 5 bases from V and 4 from J, leaving 11 bases between them. The CDR3, as DNA: TGCAGCGTTCGCAGGGGTCCCACTGAAGCTTTCTTT. This codes for CSVRRGPTEAFF.

This clone was recorded a few times. V gene TRBV9 combines with J gene TRBJ2-3; 9 bases map to TRBD2. Germline V lookup: CDR1 SGDLS, CDR2 YYNGEE. The trim removed 0 bases at V and 5 bases at J, leaving 7 bases unmatched. The CDR3 extends over 16 amino acids. The CDR3 coding sequence is TGTGCCAGCAGCGTAGCTTTAGCGGGAGTAGAAGATACGCAGTATTTT. Encoded protein: CASSVALAGVEDTQYF.

This clone has more than one count but fewer than ten. Within the sample, other DNA sequences also encode this same CDR3. This chain connects TRBV6-6 to TRBJ1-1; D gene ambiguous. Germline V gives CDR1 MNHNY, CDR2 SVGAGI (reference sequence). V lost 6 bases to trimming and J lost 2 bases, with 4 bases between them. This CDR3 region has 11 residues. The CDR3 loop is CASSPNTEAFF. The CDR3 nucleotides are TGTGCCAGCAGCCCCAACACTGAAGCTTTCTTT.

This chain links TRBV19 with TRBJ1-2, with TRBD1 matching over 9 bases. This CDR3 is 15 amino acids long. Germline loops: CDR1 LNHDA, CDR2 SQIVND (reference sequence). Losses at the gene ends were 6 bases for V and 4 bases for J; bases not matched to a gene: 9. CDR3 in amino acids: CASRVTRTGAYGYTF. The CDR3, as DNA: TGTGCCAGTAGGGTAACGCGGACAGGGGCCTATGGCTACACCTTC.

This rearrangement joins TRBV4-1 to TRBJ1-1; D is perhaps TRBD1 (5 bases). V lost 5 bases to trimming and J lost 1 base, with 14 bases between them. The germline V gene encodes CDR1 MGHRA and CDR2 YSYEKL. This CDR3 contains 15 residues. DNA of the CDR3: TGCGCCAGCAGCGGAATGGGGCCTTCGAACACTGAAGCTTTCTTT. It translates to CASSGMGPSNTEAFF.

The gene calls are TRBV7-8 and TRBJ1-4; no definite D call. The CDR3 consists of 14 residues. The V gene lost 2 bases and the J gene lost 4 bases, with 8 bases spanning the gap. Germline V CDR1 and CDR2: SGHVS, FQNEAQ. This CDR3 reads CASSLYGFNEKLFF. The CDR3 DNA follows: TGTGCCAGCAGCTTATACGGATTTAATGAAAAACTGTTTTTT.

V is TRBV30 and J is TRBJ1-3, with 7 bases matching TRBD1. Trimming at V came to 4 bases and at J to 5 bases, leaving 5 bases not matched to a gene. The CDR3 is 13 amino acids. CDR1 is GTSNPN, CDR2 SVGIG, per germline (reference sequence). CDR3 region: CAWKGQLRNTIYF. The CDR3 DNA reads as TGTGCCTGGAAGGGACAGCTTAGAAACACCATATATTTT.

The chain links TRBV7-2 to TRBJ2-1; 15 nucleotides agree with TRBD2. Per germline, CDR1 SGHTA and CDR2 FQGNSA. V gave up 5 bases and J gave up 8 bases; unmatched junction bases: 10. The CDR3 runs 17 residues. CDR3 sequence: CASSPPGLAGGFYEQFF. The CDR3 nucleotides are TGTGCCAGCAGCCCTCCGGGACTAGCGGGGGGCTTCTATGAGCAGTTCTTC. The full variable domain, with the rest looked up from reference TRBV7-2 and TRBJ2-1, is GAGVSQSPSNKVTEKGKDVELRCDPISGHTALYWYRQSLGQGLEFLIYFQGNSAPDKSGLPSDRFSAERTGGSVSTLTIQRTQQEDSAVYLCASSPPGLAGGFYEQFFGPGTRLTVL.

This sequence joins TRBV5-4 and TRBJ2-1, with 9 bases aligning to TRBD1. The CDR3 consists of 15 residues. Trimming at V came to 6 bases and at J to 6 bases, leaving 10 bases not matched to a gene. Germline V lookup: CDR1 SGHNT, CDR2 YYREEE (reference sequence). CDR3 protein: CASIDPRQGGNEQFF. As DNA, the CDR3 is TGTGCCAGCATAGATCCCCGACAGGGGGGCAATGAGCAGTTCTTC. Using reference TRBV5-4 and TRBJ2-1 for the parts outside the CDR3, the full variable domain is ETGVTQSPTHLIKTRGQQVTLRCSSQSGHNTVSWYQQALGQGPQFIFQYYREEENGRGNFPPRFSGLQFPNYSSELNVNALELDDSALYLCASIDPRQGGNEQFFGPGTRLTVL.

This clone has a handful of counts. The CDR3 bases are TGTGCCAGCAGCTTATGGACAGATACGCAGTATTTT. This gives the protein CASSLWTDTQYF. The chain uses TRBV11-2 and TRBJ2-3, with D uncertain. The V gene's germline CDR1 is SGHAT and CDR2 FQNNGV. V shed 2 bases and J shed 3 bases, with 3 bases lying between them. The CDR3 runs to 12 residues.

The chain is built from TRBV5-1 and TRBJ2-3; TRBD2 aligns across 12 bases. V gave up 5 bases and J gave up 5 bases; unmatched junction bases: 9. The CDR3 runs to 16 residues. Germline V gives CDR1 SGHRS, CDR2 YFSETQ. DNA of the CDR3: TGCGCCAGCAGTTCGGGACTAGCGGGTCCCCGAGATACGCAGTATTTT. This gives the protein CASSSGLAGPRDTQYF.

This clone was detected once. V gene TRBV5-1 combines with J gene TRBJ1-6; D gene ambiguous. Deletions cut 4 bases from V and 0 bases from J, with 14 bases between. The CDR3 has 17 residues. CDR1 and CDR2 from the germline V gene are SGHRS and YFSETQ. The CDR3 loop reads CASSTGLSSSYNSPLHF. The CDR3 coding sequence is TGCGCCAGCAGCACGGGCCTCTCGAGCTCCTATAATTCACCCCTCCACTTT.

This clone was seen a handful of times. The chain joins TRBV6-1 to TRBJ2-5; TRBD2 matches 7 bases. Germline CDR1 is MNHNS and CDR2 is SASEGT. CDR3 length: 15 amino acids. J was trimmed by 4 bases and V by 5 bases; bases with no gene match: 10. The CDR3 DNA reads as TGTGCCAGCAGTTGGGACTACCTCTCCCGAGAGACCCAGTACTTC. It translates to CASSWDYLSRETQYF.

DNA of the CDR3: TGTGCCAGCCGGACAGGTATGAACACTGAAGCTTTCTTT. Protein: CASRTGMNTEAFF. This chain links TRBV5-6 with TRBJ1-1, with 7 bases fitting TRBD1. V shed 7 bases, J shed 0 bases, and the junction held 3 bases outside the gene matches. The CDR3 has 13 amino acids. Looked up from germline, CDR1 is SGHDT and CDR2 is YYEEEE.

This clone was seen a single time. This chain connects TRBV7-9 to TRBJ2-2; TRBD2 matches 8 bases. Germline CDR1 SEHNR, CDR2 FQNEAQ (reference sequence). The CDR3 extends over 18 amino acids. With 7 bases clipped from V and 4 bases from J, the junction kept 17 bases outside the gene matches. CDR3 nucleotide sequence: TGTGCCAGCATCGCGGCTAGCGGGCGCGTAACGGGCACCGGGGAGCTGTTTTTT. This translates into CASIAASGRVTGTGELFF.

The CDR3 sequence: CASSPRRGLETQYF. For the CDR3, the DNA is TGTGCCAGCAGCCCTAGAAGGGGGTTAGAGACCCAGTACTTC. The chain uses TRBV11-2 and TRBJ2-5, with D possibly matching TRBD1 (6 bases). Trimming cost V 5 bases and J 4 bases, with 14 bases left between them. In germline, CDR1 is SGHAT, CDR2 FQNNGV. The CDR3 length is 14 residues.